Following are 30 T cell receptor beta chains from one sample sequenced in a study of CD4 T cells in relation to SARS-CoV-2 and coronaviruses. Generated by immunoSEQ multiplex PCR, the TCRdb table keeps only in-frame clones and is missing some. Of about 22,000 clones in the sample, about two thirds were seen once. Their recognized antigens are unknown. CD4+ T cells from unexposed donors were obtained before the COVID-19 pandemic (2011-2018). After nine to ten days of culture, CD4+ T cells were isolated. Input material: CD4+ T cells from PBMCs, cultured in vitro. All receptors derive from a human donor in good health.

CDR3 in amino acids: CASSPPDRVNTQYF. The DNA of the CDR3 is TGTGCCAGCAGCCCACCGGACAGGGTAAATACGCAGTATTTT. The chain is built from TRBV11-3 and TRBJ2-3, with 8 bases identical to TRBD1. The CDR3 runs to 14 residues. CDR1 SGHNT and CDR2 YENEEA come from the germline V gene. Losses at the gene ends were 5 bases for V and 7 bases for J; bases not matched to a gene: 8.

The V call is TRBV28, the J call TRBJ2-5; tentatively, D is TRBD1 (6 bases). Trimming took 6 bases from V and 2 from J, leaving 16 bases between them. Germline CDR1 MDHEN, CDR2 SYDVKM. The CDR3 runs 15 residues. The chain's CDR3 is CASSSAGAIQETQYF. CDR3 coding DNA: TGTGCCAGCAGCTCGGCAGGGGCCATACAAGAGACCCAGTACTTC.

The chain uses TRBV18 and TRBJ2-7, with a tentative D call TRBD1 (5 bases). In germline, CDR1 is KGHSH, CDR2 LQKENI. This CDR3 spans 14 amino acids. The V end was cut by 4 bases, the J end by 2 bases, with 12 bases between. The CDR3 DNA sequence: TGTGCCAGCTCACGACAGCCACAGACCTACGAGCAGTACTTC. Translated: CASSRQPQTYEQYF.

The V and J genes are TRBV2 and TRBJ2-7; maybe TRBD1 (6 bases). CDR1 is SNHLY, CDR2 FYNNEI, per germline. V lost 5 bases, J lost 3 bases, and 8 bases lay in between. The CDR3 has 12 amino acids. The CDR3 loop is CASSTGIYEQYF. The CDR3 region has the DNA TGTGCCAGCAGTACAGGGATCTACGAGCAGTACTTC.

This chain links TRBV20-1 with TRBJ2-7, with 8 positions matching TRBD1. The CDR3 runs 13 residues. Germline V gene data show CDR1 as DFQATT and CDR2 as SNEGSKA (reference sequence). V gave up 3 bases and J gave up 4 bases; unmatched junction bases: 5. CDR3 sequence (DNA): TGCAGTGCTAGTCCAGGGGGCCGGTACGAGCAGTACTTC. This codes for CSASPGGRYEQYF.

The rearrangement uses TRBV20-1 and TRBJ2-4, with D uncertain. Germline CDR1 and CDR2: DFQATT and SNEGSKA (reference sequence). The CDR3 contains 13 residues. The V end was cut by 3 bases, the J end by 6 bases, with 12 bases between. The CDR3 region is CSASGQVSNIQYF. CDR3 nucleotides: TGCAGTGCTAGTGGCCAGGTATCAAACATTCAGTACTTC.

This clone was detected only a few times. The chain has TRBV5-3 and TRBJ2-7, with D hard to call. TRBV5-3 counts as an open reading frame of uncertain function. V lost 4 bases to trimming and J lost 2 bases, with 10 bases between them. The length of the CDR3 is 13 residues. Here the CDR3 DNA reads TGTGCCAGAAGCGGCTATAAGGCCTACGAGCAGTACTTC. It yields the protein CARSGYKAYEQYF.

This clone was seen only a few times. The rearrangement joins TRBV2 to TRBJ2-1; 9 bases align to TRBD1. Germline CDR1 reads SNHLY; CDR2 reads FYNNEI. The CDR3 runs 14 residues. V lost 5 bases to trimming and J lost 8 bases; unmatched junction nucleotides: 7. The CDR3, as DNA: TGTGCCAGCAGTAGACAGGGGGTGGGGGATGAGCAGTTCTTC. This codes for CASSRQGVGDEQFF.

The V and J genes are TRBV7-2 and TRBJ2-5, with TRBD1 identical over 8 bases. The CDR3 runs 15 residues. Per germline, CDR1 SGHTA and CDR2 FQGNSA. Trimming cost V 5 bases and J 5 bases; bases outside gene matches: 10. CDR3 region: CASSLQQGGRETQYF. The CDR3 region has the DNA TGTGCCAGCAGCCTTCAACAGGGGGGTCGGGAGACCCAGTACTTC. Full variable domain (remainder filled in from reference TRBV7-2 and TRBJ2-5): GAGVSQSPSNKVTEKGKDVELRCDPISGHTALYWYRQSLGQGLEFLIYFQGNSAPDKSGLPSDRFSAERTGGSVSTLTIQRTQQEDSAVYLCASSLQQGGRETQYFGPGTRLLVL.

CDR3 region: CASSLAGNEQFF. The CDR3 DNA is TGTGCCAGCAGCTTAGCGGGGAATGAGCAGTTCTTC. The V call is TRBV11-2, the J call TRBJ2-1; maybe TRBD2 (5 bases). Trimming removed 1 base at V and 7 bases at J, with 5 bases between. CDR1 and CDR2 from the germline V gene are SGHAT and FQNNGV. The CDR3 consists of 12 residues.

This clone appeared a single time. This chain links TRBV12-3 or TRBV12-4 with TRBJ2-5; D gene uncertain. This CDR3 spans 12 amino acids. V lost 2 bases and J 5 bases, leaving 6 bases between the germline ends. CDR3 amino acids: CASSLKVETQYF. Written as DNA, the CDR3 is TGTGCCAGCAGTTTAAAGGTCGAGACCCAGTACTTC.

This chain joins TRBV18 and TRBJ1-5, with no clear D. The CDR3 sequence is 13 residues long. Trimming cost V 6 bases and J 2 bases, with 8 bases left between them. The germline gives CDR1 KGHSH, CDR2 LQKENI. The CDR3 loop reads CASSGEGNQPQHF. In DNA form, the CDR3 reads TGTGCCAGCTCGGGAGAAGGCAATCAGCCCCAGCATTTT.

This sequence joins TRBV11-2 and TRBJ2-3, with a possible D match to TRBD2 (6 bases). Between the trimmed V and J ends, which lost 0 bases and 3 bases, there was a span of 10 bases. The CDR3 runs 15 residues. Per germline, CDR1 SGHAT and CDR2 FQNNGV. The CDR3 loop reads CASSLEGRSTDTQYF. CDR3 nucleotides: TGTGCCAGCAGCTTAGAGGGGAGGAGTACAGATACGCAGTATTTT.

The chain uses TRBV5-1 and TRBJ1-4, with D tentatively TRBD1 (5 bases). The CDR3 loop spans 16 amino acids. Germline CDR1 reads SGHRS; CDR2 reads YFSETQ. V was pared by 2 bases and J by 5 bases, with 16 bases between. The CDR3, as DNA: TGCGCCAGCAGCTTATCCGGTGGAGGGGTAAATGAAAAACTGTTTTTT. Protein product: CASSLSGGGVNEKLFF. Together with reference TRBV5-1 and TRBJ1-4, the CDR3 gives the full variable domain: KAGVTQTPRYLIKTRGQQVTLSCSPISGHRSVSWYQQTPGQGLQFLFEYFSETQRNKGNFPGRFSGRQFSNSRSEMNVSTLELGDSALYLCASSLSGGGVNEKLFFGSGTQLSVL.

The chain links TRBV2 to TRBJ2-5; 11 bases fit TRBD2. Germline V gene lookup returns CDR1 SNHLY and CDR2 FYNNEI. The CDR3 runs 16 residues. The trim removed 4 bases at V and 5 bases at J, leaving 9 bases unmatched. This chain's CDR3 is CASSVSLAGGAETQYF. The DNA of the CDR3 is TGTGCCAGCAGTGTAAGCCTAGCGGGGGGAGCGGAGACCCAGTACTTC.

This clone was observed a single time. The chain employs TRBV29-1 and TRBJ2-3; 9 nucleotides align to TRBD2. The germline CDR1 and CDR2 sequences are SQVTM and ANQGSEA. J lost 2 bases, V lost 7 bases, and 10 bases had no gene match. The CDR3 is made up of 15 amino acids. CDR3 sequence reads: CSGGRSGGFTDTQYF. The CDR3 nucleotides read TGCAGCGGGGGACGGAGCGGGGGGTTCACAGATACGCAGTATTTT.

V usage is TRBV7-3 and J usage is TRBJ2-2, with 7 bases lining up with TRBD2. The CDR3 spans 15 residues. CDR1 and CDR2 from the germline V gene are SGHTA and FQGTGA. V lost 4 bases and J lost 5; bases outside the gene matches: 7. CDR3 loop: CASSWDYRKTGELFF. The DNA of the CDR3 is TGTGCCAGCAGCTGGGACTATCGGAAAACCGGGGAGCTGTTTTTT.

The CDR3 DNA follows: TGTGCCAGCAGCTTAGAGAGCGCGGGCTTCGATACGCAGTATTTT. This translates into CASSLESAGFDTQYF. The chain carries TRBV7-2 and TRBJ2-3; tentative D call: TRBD2 (5 bases). The CDR3 spans 15 residues. The germline gives CDR1 SGHTA, CDR2 FQGNSA. V was clipped by 1 base and J by 6 bases, with 14 bases between them.

This chain uses TRBV5-1 with TRBJ2-7, with D perhaps TRBD2 (6 bases). V gave up 0 bases and J gave up 3 bases, with 7 bases separating them. Germline CDR1 and CDR2: SGHRS and YFSETQ. The CDR3 is 13 residues long. CDR3 sequence: CASSLGGGYEQYF. CDR3 coding DNA: TGCGCCAGCAGCTTGGGGGGAGGCTACGAGCAGTACTTC.

V gene TRBV25-1 combines with J gene TRBJ1-2, with a tentative D call TRBD1 (5 bases). V shed 5 bases and J shed 8 bases, with 18 bases lying between them. The CDR3 is 14 residues long. Germline V gene data show CDR1 as MGHDK and CDR2 as SYGVNS. The DNA of the CDR3 is TGTGCCAGCAGTACTACCCGGGACCCGGGGGGCTACACCTTC. Translating gives CASSTTRDPGGYTF.

This chain connects TRBV4-2 to TRBJ1-4; 7 bases align to TRBD1. CDR3 length equals 14 residues. In germline, CDR1 is LGHNA, CDR2 YNFKEQ. Unmatched junction bases numbered 6, after V lost 4 bases and J lost 7 bases. The CDR3 region has the DNA TGTGCCAGCAGCCCGACAGGGTACACTGAAAAACTGTTTTTT. This translates into CASSPTGYTEKLFF.

This clone was recorded only once. The rearrangement uses TRBV12-3 or TRBV12-4 and TRBJ1-1; TRBD1 aligns across 7 bases. This CDR3 is built from 13 residues. V gave up 4 bases and J gave up 3 bases; unmatched junction bases: 2. CDR3: CASSSGGYTEAFF. Written as DNA, the CDR3 is TGTGCCAGCAGTTCAGGGGGGTACACTGAAGCTTTCTTT.

V gene TRBV12-5 combines with J gene TRBJ2-2; 9 bases fit TRBD1. This CDR3 contains 15 residues. V lost 5 bases and J lost 3; bases outside the gene matches: 4. Germline loops: CDR1 LGHNT, CDR2 FRNRAP. As DNA, the CDR3 is TGTGCTAGTGGTCCGGGACAGGGATACACCGGGGAGCTGTTTTTT. As protein: CASGPGQGYTGELFF. The variable domain in full, completed from reference TRBV12-5 and TRBJ2-2, reads DARVTQTPRHKVTEMGQEVTMRCQPILGHNTVFWYRQTMMQGLELLAYFRNRAPLDDSGMPKDRFSAEMPDATLATLKIQPSEPRDSAVYFCASGPGQGYTGELFFGEGSRLTVL.

The V gene is TRBV5-6, the J gene TRBJ2-7, with D perhaps given as TRBD1 or TRBD2 (5 bases each). The CDR3 has 12 residues. Germline CDR1 is SGHDT and CDR2 is YYEEEE. The V and J ends lost 3 bases and 6 bases respectively, with 10 bases between them. The CDR3 is CASSSGQGEQYF. CDR3 nucleotide sequence: TGTGCCAGCAGCTCGGGGCAGGGCGAGCAGTACTTC. Full variable domain (outside the CDR3, taken from reference TRBV5-6 and TRBJ2-7): DAGVTQSPTHLIKTRGQQVTLRCSPKSGHDTVSWYQQALGQGPQFIFQYYEEEERQRGNFPDRFSGHQFPNYSSELNVNALLLGDSALYLCASSSGQGEQYFGPGTRLTVT.

The chain has TRBV6-2 or TRBV6-3 and TRBJ2-2; D is uncertain. The V end lost 3 bases, the J end lost 5 bases, and 10 bases lay between the germline ends. Germline CDR1 reads MNHEY; CDR2 reads SVGEGT. This CDR3 region has 14 residues. This CDR3 is CASSYDSFTGELFF. The CDR3 DNA is TGTGCCAGCAGTTATGACTCCTTTACCGGGGAGCTGTTTTTT.

The chain is built from TRBV19 and TRBJ2-4, with TRBD2 as a possible D gene (5 bases). V shed 7 bases and J shed 1 base, with 11 bases lying between them. The CDR3 covers 14 residues. Per germline, CDR1 LNHDA and CDR2 SQIVND (reference sequence). This chain's CDR3 is CASIPSGAKNIQYF. The CDR3 DNA reads as TGTGCCAGTATCCCCTCGGGGGCCAAAAACATTCAGTACTTC.

This chain uses TRBV6-5 with TRBJ2-3; 7 nucleotides agree with TRBD2. From germline, CDR1 is MNHEY and CDR2 SVGAGI. This CDR3 has 16 residues. V trimming: 0 bases; J trimming: 4 bases; junction bases outside the gene matches: 7. The CDR3 coding sequence is TGTGCCAGCAGTTACTCGGTGCGGGAGTTGGCAGATACGCAGTATTTT. This translates into CASSYSVRELADTQYF.

This chain links TRBV18 with TRBJ1-5; a possible D gene is TRBD1 (5 bases). Germline V gives CDR1 KGHSH, CDR2 LQKENI. Trimming took off 3 bases at V and 7 bases at J, with 16 bases between the two ends. This CDR3 has 15 amino acids. The CDR3 sequence is CASSPERGSGQPQHF. As DNA, the CDR3 is TGTGCCAGCTCACCGGAGAGGGGCTCAGGGCAGCCCCAGCATTTT.

With regard to this clone: This same CDR3 is encoded by further DNA sequences in the sample. V is TRBV27 and J is TRBJ1-4; no reliable D call. The ends were cut back, 3 bases at V and 0 bases at J, with 5 bases in the middle. The CDR3 is 14 amino acids. The V gene's germline CDR1 is MNHEY and CDR2 SMNVEV (reference sequence). The CDR3 here is CASSFGTTNEKLFF. CDR3 nucleotide sequence: TGTGCCAGCAGTTTTGGGACAACTAATGAAAAACTGTTTTTT.

This clone was seen a few times. V gene TRBV27 combines with J gene TRBJ2-1; D possibly corresponds to TRBD2 (7 bases). Trimming removed 6 bases at V and 3 bases at J, with 9 bases between. CDR3 size: 13 residues. Germline CDR1 MNHEY, CDR2 SMNVEV (reference sequence). Here the CDR3 DNA reads TGTGCCAGCAGGAGGGGGGGCTACAATGAGCAGTTCTTC. Translated: CASRRGGYNEQFF.